This TCR beta chain was observed in a study of T cell responses to AZD1222 COVID-19 vaccine. The study's findings and limits: Only after the peak T cell response were repertoires sampled. There were mostly white British donors and more females than males, and clonal diversity was possibly underestimated.

Concerning this clone itself: No antigen is known for it.

TCRdb's table, derived via immunoSEQ multiplex PCR, lists solely in-frame clones and lacks some. The repertoire holds about 140,000 clones, with more than 90% as singletons. Germline-derived CDR1 and CDR2 are SNHLY and FYNNEI. The CDR3 loop spans 14 amino acids. Germline trimming cut 5 bases from V and 2 bases from J; bases unmatched to any gene: 5. The receptor comes from an adult in good health. Sequenced material: peripheral blood, taken on day 0 of AZD1222 vaccination. The chain joins TRBV2 to TRBJ1-2, with TRBD1 identical over 7 bases. This CDR3 is CASSTQGTNYGYTF. In DNA, the CDR3 is TGTGCCAGCAGTACACAGGGGACGAACTATGGCTACACCTTC.